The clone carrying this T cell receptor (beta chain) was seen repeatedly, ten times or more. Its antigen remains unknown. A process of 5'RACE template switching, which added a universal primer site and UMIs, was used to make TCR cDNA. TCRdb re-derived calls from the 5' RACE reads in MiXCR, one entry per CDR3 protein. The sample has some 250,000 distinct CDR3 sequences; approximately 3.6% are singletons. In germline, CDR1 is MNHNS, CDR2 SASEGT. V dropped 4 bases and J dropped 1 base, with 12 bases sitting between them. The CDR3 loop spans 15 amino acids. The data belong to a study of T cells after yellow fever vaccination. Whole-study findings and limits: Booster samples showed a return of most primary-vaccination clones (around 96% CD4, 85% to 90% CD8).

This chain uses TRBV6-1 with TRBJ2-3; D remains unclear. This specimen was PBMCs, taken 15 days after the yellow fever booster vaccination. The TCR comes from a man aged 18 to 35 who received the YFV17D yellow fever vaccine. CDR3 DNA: TGTGCCAGCAGTGGTCGGTCGGCCCGCACAGATACGCAGTATTTT. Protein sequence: CASSGRSARTDTQYF.